Listed below are T cell receptor beta chains from one sample, sequenced in a study of tumor and adjacent non-tumor tissue in lung cancer. TCRdb called the multiplex PCR reads again in MiXCR, with one record for every CDR3 protein. This table has 200,000 to 250,000 distinct CDR3 sequences, approximately 74% appearing once. Sequencing was performed on lung tumor tissue. Receptor source: a man aged 60 to 75 with non-small cell lung cancer. Both conserved end residues are part of each CDR3. Each record gives: J gene, clone size, D gene, V gene, CDR3 DNA, CDR3 protein. The D gene is left open where the match is weak. Size is omitted from some rows. Given values are once, few, many or a class for expanded clones.

J gene: TRBJ2-5; clone size: NA; D gene: TRBD2; V gene: TRBV4-1; CDR3 DNA: TGCGCCAGCAGCCAAGCGGGTCTAGCGGGAGGAGAGACCCAGTACTTC; CDR3 protein: CASSQAGLAGGETQYF
J gene: TRBJ1-1; clone size: once; D gene: NA; V gene: TRBV20-1; CDR3 DNA: TGCAGTGCTAGAGATCAGAGACGATCGGTTGAAGTTTTCTTT; CDR3 protein: CSARDQRRSVEVFF
J gene: TRBJ2-1; clone size: NA; D gene: NA; V gene: TRBV12-3/TRBV12-4; CDR3 DNA: TGTGCCAGCAGTTTTGTGGGTGAGCAGTTCTTC; CDR3 protein: CASSFVGEQFF
J gene: TRBJ2-7; clone size: NA; D gene: TRBD2; V gene: TRBV11-2; CDR3 DNA: TGTGCCAGGAACTTAGGACTAGCGGACTCCTACGAGCAGTACTTC; CDR3 protein: CARNLGLADSYEQYF
J gene: TRBJ2-3; clone size: once; D gene: NA; V gene: TRBV11-1; CDR3 DNA: TGTGCCAGCGAGGTCCTGGGCACGGATACGCAATATTTT; CDR3 protein: CASEVLGTDTQYF
J gene: TRBJ2-1; clone size: few; D gene: NA; V gene: TRBV4-1; CDR3 DNA: TGCGCCAGCAGCCAAGAAGGATTCGCCTCCTACGGGATCTTC; CDR3 protein: CASSQEGFASYGIF
J gene: TRBJ2-6; clone size: NA; D gene: NA; V gene: TRBV11-3; CDR3 DNA: TGTGCCAGCAATAAAAACAAGGGGGGAAGCTCTGGGGCCAACGTCCTGACTTTC; CDR3 protein: CASNKNKGGSSGANVLTF
J gene: TRBJ1-2; clone size: many; D gene: NA; V gene: TRBV5-6; CDR3 DNA: TGTGCCAGCAGCTTGGGGGAAAGCTATGGCTACACCTTC; CDR3 protein: CASSLGESYGYTF
J gene: TRBJ1-6; clone size: NA; D gene: TRBD1; V gene: TRBV4-1; CDR3 DNA: TGCGCCAGCGGTGACAGGGAAGGTTCACCACTCCACTTT; CDR3 protein: CASGDREGSPLHF
J gene: TRBJ1-5; clone size: NA; D gene: NA; V gene: TRBV4-2; CDR3 DNA: TGTGCCAGCAGCCAAGAATGGGGGTGGGACAATCAGCCCCAGCATTTT; CDR3 protein: CASSQEWGWDNQPQHF
J gene: TRBJ2-7; clone size: NA; D gene: TRBD1; V gene: TRBV6-5; CDR3 DNA: TGTGTCAGCAGTTACTCGGGACAGGGGTACTACGAGCAGTACTTC; CDR3 protein: CVSSYSGQGYYEQYF
J gene: TRBJ1-6; clone size: NA; D gene: TRBD1; V gene: TRBV20-1; CDR3 DNA: TGCAGTACTAGAGGCCTGGGACAGGGGTGGGATTCAGCCCTCCACTTT; CDR3 protein: CSTRGLGQGWDSALHF
J gene: TRBJ2-1; clone size: NA; D gene: NA; V gene: TRBV5-6; CDR3 DNA: TGTGCCAGCAGCTTCACGGGGCGTAAAAATGAGCAGTTCTTC; CDR3 protein: CASSFTGRKNEQFF
J gene: TRBJ2-3; clone size: NA; D gene: NA; V gene: TRBV11-3; CDR3 DNA: TGTGCCAACAGCTTCGATCCCCTAGATGTCGGGGGCCGCACAGATACGCAGTATTTT; CDR3 protein: CANSFDPLDVGGRTDTQYF